This entry lists 17 T cell receptor beta chains sequenced from one sample in a study of vaccination effects on CD4 cells after COVID-19. In the ViraFEST assay, antigen-specific CD4+ clonotypes were identified by expansion after peptide-pool stimulation. After more than 9 days in culture, the CD4+ T cells were isolated. Vaccine administered to participants consisted of two doses of either BNT162b2 or mRNA-1273. Clones were sequenced by immunoSEQ multiplex PCR, and TCRdb holds only the in-frame ones, with some missing. The sample carries roughly 59,000 clones, just under 80% recorded once. These receptors' antigens are unknown. Sequencing used CD4+ T cells from PBMCs cultured with HCoV-OC43 spike peptides, obtained after COVID-19 vaccination. Regarding subset: HCoV-OC43 spike overlapping peptide pool stimulation. These receptors all come from a human donor who received a COVID-19 vaccine.

This clone was seen only once. V and J are TRBV11-2 and TRBJ1-1; D is possibly TRBD1 (5 bases). CDR1 SGHAT and CDR2 FQNNGV come from the germline V gene. V was shortened by 4 bases and J by 6 bases, with 9 bases between the two germline ends. This CDR3 region has 12 residues. DNA for the CDR3: TGTGCCAGCAGCTGGGACCGCTCTGAAGCTTTCTTT. Amino acids: CASSWDRSEAFF.

The chain uses TRBV5-1 and TRBJ2-3, with 11 bases matching TRBD1. With 4 bases clipped from V and 5 bases from J, the junction kept 9 bases outside the gene matches. There are 16 residues in the CDR3. Germline-derived CDR1 and CDR2 are SGHRS and YFSETQ. CDR3 DNA: TGCGCCAGCAGCGGGGGGACAGGGGGTATGATAGATACGCAGTATTTT. It is translated as CASSGGTGGMIDTQYF.

This clone was found once. The V call is TRBV5-5, the J call TRBJ1-4; 7 bases are a match to TRBD1. The CDR3 length is 15 residues. The germline V gene has CDR1 SGHKS and CDR2 YYEKEE (reference sequence). J gave up 5 bases and V 0 bases, and 4 bases lay outside the gene matches. CDR3 nucleotides: TGTGCCAGCAGCTTGGGTGGGACAGTCAATGAAAAACTGTTTTTT. It codes for CASSLGGTVNEKLFF.

The V gene is TRBV9, the J gene TRBJ2-5; perhaps TRBD2 as D (7 bases). The CDR3 length is 18 residues. Per germline, CDR1 SGDLS and CDR2 YYNGEE. V was pared by 0 bases and J by 5 bases, with 23 bases between. CDR3 residues: CASSVEIGVGGRGETQYF. As DNA, the CDR3 is TGTGCCAGCAGCGTAGAGATCGGTGTCGGGGGGCGCGGGGAGACCCAGTACTTC.

This chain connects TRBV6-1 to TRBJ2-5; D might be TRBD2 (6 bases). Trimming took 2 bases from V and 7 from J, leaving 23 bases between them. Germline V CDR1 and CDR2: MNHNS, SASEGT. The CDR3 covers 17 residues. The CDR3 nucleotides read TGTGCCAGCAGTGAAAGGGCAGGGAGGCTAGCTTTGGGGACCCAGTACTTC. Translating it yields CASSERAGRLALGTQYF.

This sequence joins TRBV7-9 and TRBJ1-1, with 8 bases identical to TRBD1. J was trimmed by 3 bases and V by 4 bases; bases with no gene match: 7. Germline V gene sequence: CDR1 SEHNR, CDR2 FQNEAQ (reference sequence). The CDR3 loop spans 15 amino acids. CDR3 in DNA: TGTGCCAGCAGCTCACGGACAGGGTCGTACACTGAAGCTTTCTTT. Its protein is CASSSRTGSYTEAFF.

The chain couples TRBV10-3 to TRBJ2-2, with D hard to call. This CDR3 is 14 amino acids long. Between the trimmed V and J ends, which lost 0 bases and 0 bases, there was a span of 2 bases. Germline assignment: CDR1 ENHRY and CDR2 SYGVKD. The CDR3 DNA reads as TGTGCCATCAGTGAGTCAACGAACACCGGGGAGCTGTTTTTT. Translating gives CAISESTNTGELFF.

This clone appeared a few times. The chain has TRBV6-5 and TRBJ1-6; 7 nucleotides align to TRBD1. The germline V gene encodes CDR1 MNHEY and CDR2 SVGAGI. The CDR3 is made up of 15 amino acids. J gave up 10 bases and V 5 bases, and 11 bases lay outside the gene matches. The DNA of the CDR3 is TGTGCCAGCAGTCCTACTACAGGGGTATTGTCACCCCTCCACTTT. Protein product: CASSPTTGVLSPLHF.

The V call is TRBV6-5, the J call TRBJ1-4; D not certain. The CDR3 is 15 amino acids. Germline V CDR1 and CDR2: MNHEY, SVGAGI. V was clipped by 6 bases and J by 8 bases, with 19 bases between them. CDR3 nucleotides: TGTGCCAGCAGCCGTGCCCGGGTTGGTGGAGAAAAACTGTTTTTT. The encoded protein is CASSRARVGGEKLFF.

The chain combines TRBV30 with TRBJ1-5; D uncertain. This CDR3 region has 14 residues. CDR1 GTSNPN and CDR2 SVGIG come from the germline V gene (reference sequence). The V end lost 2 bases, the J end lost 4 bases, and 12 bases lay between the germline ends. CDR3 loop: CAWSRDQVNQPQHF. The CDR3 DNA is TGTGCCTGGAGTCGTGATCAAGTTAATCAGCCCCAGCATTTT. Supplemented by reference TRBV30 and TRBJ1-5, the full variable domain reads SQTIHQWPATLVQPVGSPLSLECTVEGTSNPNLYWYRQAAGRGLQLLFYSVGIGQISSEVPQNLSASRPQDRQFILSSKKLLLSDSGFYLCAWSRDQVNQPQHFGDGTRLSIL.

CDR3 residues: CASSRWTDQETQYF. In DNA, the CDR3 is TGTGCCAGCAGCCGTTGGACGGATCAAGAGACCCAGTACTTC. V usage is TRBV3-1 (or the pseudogene TRBV3-2) and J usage is TRBJ2-5, with D unclear. CDR3 length: 14 amino acids. The V gene's germline CDR1 is LGHDT and CDR2 YNNKEL (reference sequence). The V gene lost 4 bases and the J gene lost 2 bases, with 11 bases spanning the gap.

CDR3 amino acids: CASSSGQGAAEQFF. For the CDR3, the DNA is TGCGCCAGCAGCTCCGGACAGGGGGCAGCTGAGCAGTTCTTC. This chain connects TRBV5-1 to TRBJ2-1; 11 nucleotides line up with TRBD1. V shed 3 bases and J 9 bases; nucleotides not matched to a gene: 5. The CDR3 totals 14 residues. CDR1 and CDR2 from the germline V gene are SGHRS and YFSETQ. Full variable domain (rest looked up from reference TRBV5-1 and TRBJ2-1): KAGVTQTPRYLIKTRGQQVTLSCSPISGHRSVSWYQQTPGQGLQFLFEYFSETQRNKGNFPGRFSGRQFSNSRSEMNVSTLELGDSALYLCASSSGQGAAEQFFGPGTRLTVL.

V usage is TRBV11-2 and J usage is TRBJ2-3; D ambiguous. Trimming stripped 1 base from V and 3 bases from J, with 8 bases between. This CDR3 has 14 residues. CDR1 and CDR2 (germline): SGHAT, FQNNGV. CDR3: CASSLAGSTDTQYF. The CDR3 DNA sequence: TGTGCCAGCAGCTTAGCAGGCAGTACAGATACGCAGTATTTT.

On this clone itself: The same CDR3 also results from other DNA sequences found in this sample. The chain recombines TRBV5-1 with TRBJ1-4, with TRBD1 identical over 7 bases. With 0 bases clipped from V and 8 bases from J, the junction kept 4 bases outside the gene matches. The CDR3 sequence is 14 residues long. Germline CDR1 SGHRS, CDR2 YFSETQ. The CDR3 reads CASSLGQGGEKLFF. The CDR3 DNA sequence: TGCGCCAGCAGCTTGGGACAGGGAGGGGAAAAACTGTTTTTT.

This clone appeared once. This chain connects TRBV24-1 to TRBJ2-2, with D possibly matching TRBD2 (5 bases). With 3 bases removed from V and 3 bases from J, the gap between germline ends came to 10 bases. Germline CDR1 and CDR2: KGHDR and SFDVKD. The CDR3 is 15 amino acids. The CDR3 protein is CATSDPRGYTGELFF. The CDR3 DNA reads as TGTGCCACCAGTGATCCACGGGGTTACACCGGGGAGCTGTTTTTT.

The V call is TRBV24-1, the J call TRBJ2-2; TRBD1 matches 11 bases. Germline V lookup: CDR1 KGHDR, CDR2 SFDVKD. The V gene end was trimmed by 2 bases and the J gene end by 3 bases; junction bases not matched to a gene: 4. The CDR3 is 17 amino acids. This CDR3 reads CATSDWTGGADTGELFF. Here the CDR3 DNA reads TGTGCCACCAGTGATTGGACAGGGGGCGCGGACACCGGGGAGCTGTTTTTT.

The chain links TRBV7-2 to TRBJ2-7; 9 bases map to TRBD2. Losses at the gene ends were 3 bases for V and 5 bases for J; bases not matched to a gene: 2. CDR3 length equals 13 residues. Germline V lookup: CDR1 SGHTA, CDR2 FQGNSA. The CDR3 is CASSLLAGNEQYV. DNA of the CDR3: TGTGCCAGCAGCTTGCTAGCGGGGAACGAGCAGTACGTC.